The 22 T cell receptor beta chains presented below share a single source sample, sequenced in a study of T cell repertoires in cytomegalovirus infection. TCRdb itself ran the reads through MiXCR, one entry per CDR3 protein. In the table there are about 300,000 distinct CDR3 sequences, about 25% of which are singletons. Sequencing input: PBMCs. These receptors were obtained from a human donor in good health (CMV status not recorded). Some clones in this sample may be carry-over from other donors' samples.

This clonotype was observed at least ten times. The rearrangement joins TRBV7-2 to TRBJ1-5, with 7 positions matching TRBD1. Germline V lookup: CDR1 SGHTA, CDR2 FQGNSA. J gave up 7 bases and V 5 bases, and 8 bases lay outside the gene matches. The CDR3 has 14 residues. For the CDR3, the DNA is TGTGCCAGCAGCCGACAGGGAGCTGGGCAGCCCCAGCATTTT. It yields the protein CASSRQGAGQPQHF. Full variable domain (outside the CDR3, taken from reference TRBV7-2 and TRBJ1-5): GAGVSQSPSNKVTEKGKDVELRCDPISGHTALYWYRQSLGQGLEFLIYFQGNSAPDKSGLPSDRFSAERTGGSVSTLTIQRTQQEDSAVYLCASSRQGAGQPQHFGDGTRLSIL.

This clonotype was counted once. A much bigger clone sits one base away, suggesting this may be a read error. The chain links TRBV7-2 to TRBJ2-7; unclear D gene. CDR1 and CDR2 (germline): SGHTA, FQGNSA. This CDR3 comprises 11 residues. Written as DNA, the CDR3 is TGTGCCAACAGCTTAGGCTGGGAGCAGTACTTC. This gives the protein CANSLGWEQYF.

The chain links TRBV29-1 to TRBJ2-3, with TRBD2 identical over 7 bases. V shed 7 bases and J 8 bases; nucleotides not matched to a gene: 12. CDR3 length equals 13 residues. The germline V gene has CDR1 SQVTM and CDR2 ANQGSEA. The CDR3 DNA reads TGCAGCGATGACTCGACTAGCTCGGGTACGCAGTATTTT. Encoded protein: CSDDSTSSGTQYF.

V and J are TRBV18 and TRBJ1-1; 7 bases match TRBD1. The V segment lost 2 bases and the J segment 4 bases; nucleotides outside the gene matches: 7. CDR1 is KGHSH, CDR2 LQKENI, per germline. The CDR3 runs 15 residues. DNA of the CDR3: TGTGCCAGCTCACCAAGGACAGGAGGTGGCACTGAAGCTTTCTTT. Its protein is CASSPRTGGGTEAFF.

The CDR3 DNA follows: TGTGCCAGCAGCTTACGGGCTAGCGGGAGAGAGACCCAGTACTTC. It encodes CASSLRASGRETQYF. The chain uses TRBV7-2 and TRBJ2-5; 10 bases align to TRBD2. The CDR3 contains 15 residues. Germline V gene lookup returns CDR1 SGHTA and CDR2 FQGNSA. V was pared by 2 bases and J by 4 bases, with 4 bases of the junction left unmatched.

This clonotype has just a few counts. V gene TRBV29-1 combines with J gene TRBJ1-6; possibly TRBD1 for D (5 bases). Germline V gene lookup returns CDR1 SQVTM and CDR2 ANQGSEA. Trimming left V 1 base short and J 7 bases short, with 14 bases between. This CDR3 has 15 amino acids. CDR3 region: CSVEVQGVTNSPLHF. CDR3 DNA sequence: TGCAGCGTTGAAGTTCAGGGAGTAACGAATTCACCCCTCCACTTT.

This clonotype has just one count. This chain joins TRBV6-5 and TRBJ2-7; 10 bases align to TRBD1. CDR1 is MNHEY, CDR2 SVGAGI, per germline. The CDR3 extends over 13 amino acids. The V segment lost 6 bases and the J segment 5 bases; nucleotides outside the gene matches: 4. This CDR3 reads CASRRQGAHEQYV. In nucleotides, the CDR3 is TGTGCCAGCAGACGACAGGGGGCCCACGAGCAGTACGTC.

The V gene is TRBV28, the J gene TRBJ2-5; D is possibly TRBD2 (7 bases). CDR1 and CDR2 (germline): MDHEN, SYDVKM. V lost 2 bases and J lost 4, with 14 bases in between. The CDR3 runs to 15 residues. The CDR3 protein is CASSLGGGGGETQYF. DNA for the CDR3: TGTGCCAGCAGTTTAGGGGGGGGCGGGGGAGAGACCCAGTACTTC.

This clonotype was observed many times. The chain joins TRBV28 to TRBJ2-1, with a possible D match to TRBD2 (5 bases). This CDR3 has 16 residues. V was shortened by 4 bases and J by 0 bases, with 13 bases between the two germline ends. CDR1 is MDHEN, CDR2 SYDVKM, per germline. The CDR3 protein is CASSYPGRASYNEQFF. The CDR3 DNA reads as TGTGCCAGCAGTTACCCCGGGCGGGCCTCCTACAATGAGCAGTTCTTC.

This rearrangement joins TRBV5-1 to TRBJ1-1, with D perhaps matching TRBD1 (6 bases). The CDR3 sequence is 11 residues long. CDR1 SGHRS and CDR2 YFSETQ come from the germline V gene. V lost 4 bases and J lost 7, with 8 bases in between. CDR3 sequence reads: CASSIQGEAFF. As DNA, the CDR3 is TGCGCCAGCAGCATACAGGGTGAAGCTTTCTTT.

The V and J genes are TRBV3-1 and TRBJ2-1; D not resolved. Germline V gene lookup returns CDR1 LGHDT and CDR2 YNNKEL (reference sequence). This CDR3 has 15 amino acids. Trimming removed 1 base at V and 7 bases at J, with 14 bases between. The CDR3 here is CASSQAGALVNEQFF. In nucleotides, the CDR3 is TGTGCCAGCAGCCAAGCGGGCGCCTTGGTGAATGAGCAGTTCTTC.

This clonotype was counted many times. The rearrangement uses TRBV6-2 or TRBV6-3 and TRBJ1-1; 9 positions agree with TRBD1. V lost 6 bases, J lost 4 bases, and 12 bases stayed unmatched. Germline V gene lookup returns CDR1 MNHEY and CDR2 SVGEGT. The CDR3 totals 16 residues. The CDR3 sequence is CASRDRGQGWITEAFF. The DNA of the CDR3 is TGTGCCAGCAGGGACCGGGGACAGGGATGGATCACTGAAGCTTTCTTT.

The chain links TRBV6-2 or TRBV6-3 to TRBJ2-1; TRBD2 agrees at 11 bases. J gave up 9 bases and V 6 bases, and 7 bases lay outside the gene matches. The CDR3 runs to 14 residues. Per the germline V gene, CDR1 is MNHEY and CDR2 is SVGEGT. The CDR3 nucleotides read TGTGCCAGCAGCCCGGGACTAGCGGTTTCTGAGCAGTTCTTC. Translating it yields CASSPGLAVSEQFF.

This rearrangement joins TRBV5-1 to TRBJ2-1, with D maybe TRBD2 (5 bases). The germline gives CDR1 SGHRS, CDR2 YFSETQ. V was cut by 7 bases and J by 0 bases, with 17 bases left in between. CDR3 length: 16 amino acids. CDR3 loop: CASGLKRRSSYNEQFF. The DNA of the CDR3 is TGCGCCAGCGGTTTGAAGCGGAGGAGCTCCTACAATGAGCAGTTCTTC.

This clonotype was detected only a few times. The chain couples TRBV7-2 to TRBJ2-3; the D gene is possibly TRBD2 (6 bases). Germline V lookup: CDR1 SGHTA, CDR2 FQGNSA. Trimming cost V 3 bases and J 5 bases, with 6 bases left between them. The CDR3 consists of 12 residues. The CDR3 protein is CASSFGGDTQYF. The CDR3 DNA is TGTGCCAGCAGCTTCGGGGGAGATACGCAGTATTTT.

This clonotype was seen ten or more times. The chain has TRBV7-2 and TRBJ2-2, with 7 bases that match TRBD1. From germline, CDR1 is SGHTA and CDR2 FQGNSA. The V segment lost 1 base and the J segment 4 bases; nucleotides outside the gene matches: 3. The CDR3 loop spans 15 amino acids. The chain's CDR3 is CASSLGGGGTGELFF. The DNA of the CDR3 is TGTGCCAGCAGCTTAGGAGGGGGCGGCACCGGGGAGCTGTTTTTT.

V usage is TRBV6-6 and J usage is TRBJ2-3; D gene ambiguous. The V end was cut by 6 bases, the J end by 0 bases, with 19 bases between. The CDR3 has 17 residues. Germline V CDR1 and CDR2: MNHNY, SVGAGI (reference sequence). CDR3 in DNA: TGTGCCAGCAGATTTTCCCTTGTCATCGCTAGCACAGATACGCAGTATTTT. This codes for CASRFSLVIASTDTQYF.

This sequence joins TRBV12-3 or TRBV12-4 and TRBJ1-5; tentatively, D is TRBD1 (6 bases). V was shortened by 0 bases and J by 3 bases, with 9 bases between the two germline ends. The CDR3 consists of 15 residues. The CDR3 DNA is TGTGCCAGCAGTTTAGCAGGGGGGAACAATCAGCCCCAGCATTTT. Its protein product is CASSLAGGNNQPQHF.

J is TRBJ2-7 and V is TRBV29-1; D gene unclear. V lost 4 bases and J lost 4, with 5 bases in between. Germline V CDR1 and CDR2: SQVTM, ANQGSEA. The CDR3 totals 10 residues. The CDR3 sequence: CSVVIYEQYF. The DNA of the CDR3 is TGCAGCGTTGTGATATACGAGCAGTACTTC.

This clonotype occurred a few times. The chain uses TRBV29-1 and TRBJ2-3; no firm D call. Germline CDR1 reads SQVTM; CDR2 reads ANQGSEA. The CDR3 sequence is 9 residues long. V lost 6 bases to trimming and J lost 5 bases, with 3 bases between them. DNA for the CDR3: TGCAGCGTGCAAGATACGCAGTATTTT. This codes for CSVQDTQYF.

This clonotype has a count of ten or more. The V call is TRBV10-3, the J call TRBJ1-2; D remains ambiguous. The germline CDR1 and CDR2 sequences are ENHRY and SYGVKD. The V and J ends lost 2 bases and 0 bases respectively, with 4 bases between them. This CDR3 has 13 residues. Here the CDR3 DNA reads TGTGCCATCAGTGAGACAGCTAACTATGGCTACACCTTC. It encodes CAISETANYGYTF.

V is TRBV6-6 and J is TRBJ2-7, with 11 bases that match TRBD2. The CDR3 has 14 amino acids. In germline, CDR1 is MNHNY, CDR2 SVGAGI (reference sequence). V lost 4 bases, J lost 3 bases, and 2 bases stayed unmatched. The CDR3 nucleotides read TGTGCCAGCAGTTCCCTAGCGGGAGGCTACGAGCAGTACGTC. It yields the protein CASSSLAGGYEQYV.